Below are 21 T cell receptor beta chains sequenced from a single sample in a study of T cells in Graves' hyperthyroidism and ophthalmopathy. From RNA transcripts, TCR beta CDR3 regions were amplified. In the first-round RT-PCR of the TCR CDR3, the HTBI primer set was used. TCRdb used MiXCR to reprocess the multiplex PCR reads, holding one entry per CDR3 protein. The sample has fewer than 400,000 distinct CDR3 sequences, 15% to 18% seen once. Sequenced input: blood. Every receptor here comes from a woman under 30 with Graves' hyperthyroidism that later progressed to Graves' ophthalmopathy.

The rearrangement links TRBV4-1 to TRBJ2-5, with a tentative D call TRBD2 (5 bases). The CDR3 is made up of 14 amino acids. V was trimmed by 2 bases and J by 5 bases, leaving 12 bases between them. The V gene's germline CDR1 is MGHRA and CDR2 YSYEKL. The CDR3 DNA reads TGCGCCAGCAGCCAACCGGGAAGGAGCGAGACCCAGTACTTC. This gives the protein CASSQPGRSETQYF.

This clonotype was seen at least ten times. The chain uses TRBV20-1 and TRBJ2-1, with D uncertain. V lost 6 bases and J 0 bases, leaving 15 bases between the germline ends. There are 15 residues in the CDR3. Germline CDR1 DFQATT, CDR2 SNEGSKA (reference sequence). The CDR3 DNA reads TGCAGTGCGCTGGCCAGGCGACACTCCTACAATGAGCAGTTCTTC. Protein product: CSALARRHSYNEQFF.

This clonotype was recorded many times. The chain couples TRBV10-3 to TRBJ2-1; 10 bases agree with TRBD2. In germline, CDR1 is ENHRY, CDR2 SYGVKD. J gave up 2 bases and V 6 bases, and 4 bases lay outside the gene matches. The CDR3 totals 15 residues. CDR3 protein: CAIRRTSGTYNEQFF. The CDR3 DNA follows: TGTGCCATCAGGCGGACTAGCGGAACCTACAATGAGCAGTTCTTC.

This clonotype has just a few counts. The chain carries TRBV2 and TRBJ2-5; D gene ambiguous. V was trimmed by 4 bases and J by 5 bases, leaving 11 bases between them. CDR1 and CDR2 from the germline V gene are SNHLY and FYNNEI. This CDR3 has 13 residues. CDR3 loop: CASSVRQMETQYF. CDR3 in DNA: TGTGCCAGCAGTGTCCGGCAGATGGAGACCCAGTACTTC.

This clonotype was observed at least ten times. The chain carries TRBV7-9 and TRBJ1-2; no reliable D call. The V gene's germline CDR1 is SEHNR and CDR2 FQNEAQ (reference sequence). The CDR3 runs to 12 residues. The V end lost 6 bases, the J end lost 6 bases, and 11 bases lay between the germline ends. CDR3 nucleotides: TGTGCCAGCAGGGGCCCCGAGGATGGCTACACCTTC. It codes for CASRGPEDGYTF.

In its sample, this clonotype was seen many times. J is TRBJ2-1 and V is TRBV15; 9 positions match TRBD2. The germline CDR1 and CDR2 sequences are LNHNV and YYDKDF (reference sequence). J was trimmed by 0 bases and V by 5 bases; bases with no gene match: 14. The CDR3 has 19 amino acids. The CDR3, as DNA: TGTGCCACCAGCCCCCCGAGGGGAGTTAGCGGGAGCTCCTACAATGAGCAGTTCTTC. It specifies CATSPPRGVSGSSYNEQFF.

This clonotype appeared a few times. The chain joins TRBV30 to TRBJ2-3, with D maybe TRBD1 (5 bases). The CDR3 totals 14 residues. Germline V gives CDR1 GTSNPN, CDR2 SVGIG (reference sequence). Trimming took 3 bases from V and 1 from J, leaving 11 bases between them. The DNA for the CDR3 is TGTGCCTGGAGCCCTGGGGCCGGCACAGATACGCAGTATTTT. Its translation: CAWSPGAGTDTQYF.

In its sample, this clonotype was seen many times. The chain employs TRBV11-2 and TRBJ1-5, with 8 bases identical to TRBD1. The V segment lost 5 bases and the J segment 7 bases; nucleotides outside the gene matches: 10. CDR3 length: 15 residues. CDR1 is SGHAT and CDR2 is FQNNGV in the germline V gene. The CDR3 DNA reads TGTGCCAGCAGCCCCGACAGGGGAGACGGACAGCCCCAGCATTTT. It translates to CASSPDRGDGQPQHF. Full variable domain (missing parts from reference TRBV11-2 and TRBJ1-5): EAGVAQSPRYKIIEKRQSVAFWCNPISGHATLYWYQQILGQGPKLLIQFQNNGVVDDSQLPKDRFSAERLKGVDSTLKIQPAKLEDSAVYLCASSPDRGDGQPQHFGDGTRLSIL.

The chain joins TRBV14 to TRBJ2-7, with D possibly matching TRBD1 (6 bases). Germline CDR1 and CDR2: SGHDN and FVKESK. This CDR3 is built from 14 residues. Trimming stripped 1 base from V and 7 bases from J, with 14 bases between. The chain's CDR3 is CASSQVPGAREQYF. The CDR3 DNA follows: TGTGCCAGCAGCCAAGTACCAGGGGCTCGGGAGCAGTACTTC.

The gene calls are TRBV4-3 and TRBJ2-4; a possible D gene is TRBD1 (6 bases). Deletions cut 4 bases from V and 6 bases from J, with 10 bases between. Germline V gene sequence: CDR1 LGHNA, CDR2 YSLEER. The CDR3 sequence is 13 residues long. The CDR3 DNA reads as TGCGCCAGCAGCCCACAGGGTGCAAACATTCAGTACTTC. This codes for CASSPQGANIQYF.

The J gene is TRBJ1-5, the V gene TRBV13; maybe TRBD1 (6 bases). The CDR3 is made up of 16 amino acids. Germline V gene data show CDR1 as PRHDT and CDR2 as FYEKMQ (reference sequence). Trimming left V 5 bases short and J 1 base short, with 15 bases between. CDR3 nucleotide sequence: TGTGCCAGCAGCCGTACCCAGGGGCACAGCAATCAGCCCCAGCATTTT. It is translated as CASSRTQGHSNQPQHF.

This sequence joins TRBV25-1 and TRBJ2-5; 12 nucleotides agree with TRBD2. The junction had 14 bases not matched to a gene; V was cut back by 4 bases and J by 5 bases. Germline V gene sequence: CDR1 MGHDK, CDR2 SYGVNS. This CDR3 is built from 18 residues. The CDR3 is CASSGNLGLAGLVETQYF. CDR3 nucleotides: TGTGCCAGCAGTGGAAATCTAGGACTAGCGGGATTGGTTGAGACCCAGTACTTC.

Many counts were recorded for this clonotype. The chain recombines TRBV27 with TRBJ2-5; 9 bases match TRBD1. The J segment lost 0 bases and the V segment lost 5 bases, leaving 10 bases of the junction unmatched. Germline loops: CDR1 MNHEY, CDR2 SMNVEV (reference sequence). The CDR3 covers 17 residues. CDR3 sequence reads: CASSPTMTGGYQETQYF. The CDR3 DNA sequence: TGTGCCAGCAGTCCGACTATGACAGGGGGGTACCAAGAGACCCAGTACTTC.

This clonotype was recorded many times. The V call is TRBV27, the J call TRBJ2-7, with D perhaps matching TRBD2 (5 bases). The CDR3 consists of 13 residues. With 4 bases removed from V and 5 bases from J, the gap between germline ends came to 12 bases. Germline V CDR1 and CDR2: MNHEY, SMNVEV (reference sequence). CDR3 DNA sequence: TGTGCCAGCAGTTCAACGGGAAAGGACGAGCAGTACTTC. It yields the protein CASSSTGKDEQYF.

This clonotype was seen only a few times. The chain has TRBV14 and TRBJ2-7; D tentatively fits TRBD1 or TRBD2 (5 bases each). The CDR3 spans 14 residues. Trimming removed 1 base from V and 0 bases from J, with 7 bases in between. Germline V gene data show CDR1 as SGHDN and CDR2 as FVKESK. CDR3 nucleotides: TGTGCCAGCAGCCAAGTGGGGGACTCCTACGAGCAGTACTTC. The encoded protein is CASSQVGDSYEQYF.

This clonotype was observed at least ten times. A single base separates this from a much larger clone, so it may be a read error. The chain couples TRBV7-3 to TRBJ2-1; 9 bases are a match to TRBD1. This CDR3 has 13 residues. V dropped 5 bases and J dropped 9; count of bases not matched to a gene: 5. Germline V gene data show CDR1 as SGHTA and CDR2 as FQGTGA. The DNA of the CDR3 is TGTGCCAGCAGCGGACAGGGGACGGGTGAGCAGTTCTTC. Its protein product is CASSGQGTGEQFF.

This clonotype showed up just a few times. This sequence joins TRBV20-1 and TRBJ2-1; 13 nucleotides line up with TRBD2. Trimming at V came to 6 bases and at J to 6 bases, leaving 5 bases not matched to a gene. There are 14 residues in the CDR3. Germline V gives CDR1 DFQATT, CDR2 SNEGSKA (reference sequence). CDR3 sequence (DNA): TGCAGTGCCTTAACTAGCGGGAGGGCCAATGAGCAGTTCTTC. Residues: CSALTSGRANEQFF.

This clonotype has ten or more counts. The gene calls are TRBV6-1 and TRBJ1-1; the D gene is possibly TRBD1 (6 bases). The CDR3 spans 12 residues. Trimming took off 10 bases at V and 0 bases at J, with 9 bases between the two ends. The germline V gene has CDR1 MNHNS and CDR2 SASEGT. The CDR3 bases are TGTGCCAACAGGGTCATGAACACTGAAGCTTTCTTT. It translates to CANRVMNTEAFF.

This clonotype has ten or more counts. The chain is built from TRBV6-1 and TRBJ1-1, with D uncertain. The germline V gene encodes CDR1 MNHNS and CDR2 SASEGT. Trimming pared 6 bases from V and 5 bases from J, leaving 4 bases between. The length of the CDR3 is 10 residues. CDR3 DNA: TGTGCCAGCAGGGCGACTGAAGCTTTCTTT. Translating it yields CASRATEAFF.

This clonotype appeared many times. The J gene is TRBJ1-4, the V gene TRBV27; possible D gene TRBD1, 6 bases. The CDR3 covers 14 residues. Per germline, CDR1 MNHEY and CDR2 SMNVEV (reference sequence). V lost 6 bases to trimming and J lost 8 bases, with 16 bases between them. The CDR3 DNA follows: TGTGCCAGCAGCTCAGGGGTCTTGCAGGAAAAACTGTTTTTT. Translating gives CASSSGVLQEKLFF. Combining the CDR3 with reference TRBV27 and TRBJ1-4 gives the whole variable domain EAQVTQNPRYLITVTGKKLTVTCSQNMNHEYMSWYRQDPGLGLRQIYYSMNVEVTDKGDVPEGYKVSRKEKRNFPLILESPSPNQTSLYFCASSSGVLQEKLFFGSGTQLSVL.

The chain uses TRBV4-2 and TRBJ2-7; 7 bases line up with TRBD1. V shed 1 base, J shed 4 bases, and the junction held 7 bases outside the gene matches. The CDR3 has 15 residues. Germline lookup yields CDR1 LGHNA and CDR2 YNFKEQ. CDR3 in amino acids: CASSQAQGSLYEQYF. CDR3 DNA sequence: TGTGCCAGCAGCCAAGCACAGGGGTCGTTATACGAGCAGTACTTC.